The 5 T cell receptor beta chains given below trace back to one sample, sequenced in a study of neurological immune-mediated disorders. TCRdb independently ran MiXCR on the 5' RACE reads; one entry per CDR3 protein. Of some 100,000 distinct CDR3 sequences in the sample, around 14% were seen once. Sample time point: longitudinal time-point 2. The material sequenced was PBMCs. Receptor source: a female donor with HTLV-1-associated myelopathy (HAM/TSP).

This clonotype was detected ten times or more. The chain carries TRBV10-3 and TRBJ2-3; D is perhaps TRBD2 (6 bases). Germline V lookup: CDR1 ENHRY, CDR2 SYGVKD. This CDR3 has 14 amino acids. Trimming pared 6 bases from V and 0 bases from J, leaving 10 bases between. The CDR3 loop reads CAIRQEGSTDTQYF. The CDR3 DNA sequence: TGTGCCATCAGACAGGAGGGCAGCACAGATACGCAGTATTTT.

This clonotype was detected ten times or more. Its ends do not fully match the called genes, so a read error is possible. J is TRBJ2-2 and V is TRBV7-3; D perhaps matches TRBD1 (5 bases). Per germline, CDR1 SGHTA and CDR2 FQGTGA. This CDR3 is 14 amino acids long. CDR3 region: CASSADMNPGELFF. The DNA of the CDR3 is TGTGCCAGCAGCGCGGACATGAACCCCGGGGAGCTGTTTTTT. Full variable domain (missing parts from reference TRBV7-3 and TRBJ2-2): GAGVSQTPSNKVTEKGKYVELRCDPISGHTALYWYRQSLGQGPEFLIYFQGTGAADDSGLPNDRFFAVRPEGSVSTLKIQRTERGDSAVYLCASSADMNPGELFFGEGSRLTVL.

Notes on this clonotype: A much larger clone lies one base from this, so it may be a read error. The CDR3 DNA follows: TGTGCCAGCAGCCGGGTAGGGACGCGGGACTCCGAGCAGTACTTC. Its translation is CASSRVGTRDSEQYF. The J gene is TRBJ2-7, the V gene TRBV28; D might be TRBD2 (6 bases). The CDR3 runs 15 residues. Germline V gene lookup returns CDR1 MDHEN and CDR2 SYDVKM. Between the trimmed V and J ends, which lost 6 bases and 6 bases, there was a span of 21 bases.

Regarding this clonotype: The limits of the CDR3 on the DNA are not certain, so only TCRdb's listed CDR3 is given. V gene TRBV6-5 combines with J gene TRBJ2-2; TRBD1 reflects the table's D call only, with no check against the DNA. Termini included, the CDR3 measures 15 amino acids. CDR1 MNHEY and CDR2 SVGAGI come from the germline V gene. The chain's CDR3 is CASSLDRGAPGSCFF.

The table lists this clonotype with many counts. This chain joins TRBV2 and TRBJ2-5, with 10 bases aligning to TRBD2. The CDR3 has 16 residues. Germline V gene sequence: CDR1 SNHLY, CDR2 FYNNEI. Trimming cost V 1 base and J 2 bases; bases outside gene matches: 4. This chain's CDR3 is CASSEDVAGGQETQYF. CDR3 nucleotide sequence: TGTGCCAGCAGTGAAGACGTAGCGGGGGGACAAGAGACCCAGTACTTC.